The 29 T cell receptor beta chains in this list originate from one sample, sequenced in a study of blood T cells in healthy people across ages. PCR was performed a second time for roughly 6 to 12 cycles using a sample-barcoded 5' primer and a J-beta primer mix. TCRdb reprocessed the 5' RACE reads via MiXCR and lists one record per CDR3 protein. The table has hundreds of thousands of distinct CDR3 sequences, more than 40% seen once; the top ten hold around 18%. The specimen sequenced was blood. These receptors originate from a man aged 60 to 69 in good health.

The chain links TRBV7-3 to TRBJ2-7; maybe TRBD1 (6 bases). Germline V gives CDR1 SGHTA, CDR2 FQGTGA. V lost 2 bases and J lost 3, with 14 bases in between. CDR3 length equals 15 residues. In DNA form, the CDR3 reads TGTGCCAGCAGCTTAGGGCCAGGGGTCGGCTACGAGCAGTACTTC. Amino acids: CASSLGPGVGYEQYF.

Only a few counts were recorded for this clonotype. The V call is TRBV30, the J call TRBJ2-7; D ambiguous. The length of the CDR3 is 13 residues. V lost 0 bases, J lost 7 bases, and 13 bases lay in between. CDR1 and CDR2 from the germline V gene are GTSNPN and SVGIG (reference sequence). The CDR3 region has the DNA TGTGCCTGGAGTGTACGGACCACGAGGGAGCAGTACTTC. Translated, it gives CAWSVRTTREQYF.

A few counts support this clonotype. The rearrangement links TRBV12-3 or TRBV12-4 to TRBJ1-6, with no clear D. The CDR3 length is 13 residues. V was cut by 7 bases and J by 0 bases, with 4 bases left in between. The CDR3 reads CASKSSYNSPLHF. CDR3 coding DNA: TGTGCCAGCAAAAGCTCCTATAATTCACCCCTCCACTTT.

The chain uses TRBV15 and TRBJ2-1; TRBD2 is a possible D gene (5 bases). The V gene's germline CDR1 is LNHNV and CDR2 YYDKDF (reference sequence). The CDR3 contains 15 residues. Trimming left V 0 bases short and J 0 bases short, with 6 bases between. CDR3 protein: CATSRERVSYNEQFF. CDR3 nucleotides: TGTGCCACCAGCAGAGAGAGGGTCTCCTACAATGAGCAGTTCTTC.

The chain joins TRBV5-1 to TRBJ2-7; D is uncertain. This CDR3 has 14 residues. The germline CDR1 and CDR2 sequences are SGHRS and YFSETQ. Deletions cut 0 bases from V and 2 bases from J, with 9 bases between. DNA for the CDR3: TGCGCCAGCAGCTTGGACCAGACACCCTACGAGCAGTACTTC. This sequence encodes CASSLDQTPYEQYF.

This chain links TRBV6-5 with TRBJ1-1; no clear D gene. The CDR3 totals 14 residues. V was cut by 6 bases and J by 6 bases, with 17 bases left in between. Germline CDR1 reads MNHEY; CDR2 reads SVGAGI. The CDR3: CASRTTAGRAEAFF. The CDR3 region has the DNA TGTGCCAGCAGGACCACAGCGGGAAGGGCTGAAGCTTTCTTT.

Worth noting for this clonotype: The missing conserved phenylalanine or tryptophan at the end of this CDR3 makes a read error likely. In nucleotides, the CDR3 is TGTGCCAGCAGCTTGGCAGGGATCCCCTACGAGCAGTACATC. Amino acids: CASSLAGIPYEQYI. V and J are TRBV5-6 and TRBJ2-7, with D possibly matching TRBD1 (5 bases). This CDR3 region has 14 residues. CDR1 is SGHDT, CDR2 YYEEEE, per germline. Trimming stripped 0 bases from V and 2 bases from J, with 9 bases between.

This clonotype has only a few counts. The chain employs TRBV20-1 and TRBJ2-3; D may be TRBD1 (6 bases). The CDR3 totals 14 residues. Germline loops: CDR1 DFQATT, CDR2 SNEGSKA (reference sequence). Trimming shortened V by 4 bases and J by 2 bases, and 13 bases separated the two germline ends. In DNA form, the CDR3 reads TGCAGTGCTACCCCGGGACAACTCACAGATACGCAGTATTTT. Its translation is CSATPGQLTDTQYF.

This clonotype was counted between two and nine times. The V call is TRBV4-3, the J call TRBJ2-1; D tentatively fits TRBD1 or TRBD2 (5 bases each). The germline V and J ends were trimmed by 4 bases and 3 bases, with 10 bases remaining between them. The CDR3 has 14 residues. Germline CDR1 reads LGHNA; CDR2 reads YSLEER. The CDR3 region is CASSRDQLYNEQFF. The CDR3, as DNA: TGCGCCAGCAGCCGGGACCAGCTCTACAATGAGCAGTTCTTC.

The CDR3 nucleotides are TGTGCCAGCAGCCCTACGGCCGAGACCCAGTACTTC. Protein sequence: CASSPTAETQYF. V gene TRBV7-9 combines with J gene TRBJ2-7; D is unclear. The better agreement between TRBJ2-5 and the DNA end casts doubt on the J call. The germline gives CDR1 SEHNR, CDR2 FQNEAQ (reference sequence). This CDR3 has 12 residues.

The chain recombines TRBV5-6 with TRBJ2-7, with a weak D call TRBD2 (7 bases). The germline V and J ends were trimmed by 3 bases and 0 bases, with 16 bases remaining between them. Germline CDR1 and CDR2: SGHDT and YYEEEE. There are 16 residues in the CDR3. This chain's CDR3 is CASSSSPGGLSYEQYF. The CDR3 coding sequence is TGTGCCAGCAGCTCGTCCCCGGGGGGCCTCTCCTACGAGCAGTACTTC.

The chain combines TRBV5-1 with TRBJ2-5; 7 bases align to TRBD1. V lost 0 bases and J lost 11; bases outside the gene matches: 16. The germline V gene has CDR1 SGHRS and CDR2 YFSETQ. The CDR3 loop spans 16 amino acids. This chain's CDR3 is CASSLATGSNFNEQYF. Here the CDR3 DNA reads TGCGCCAGCAGCTTGGCGACAGGGTCAAACTTCAATGAGCAGTACTTC.

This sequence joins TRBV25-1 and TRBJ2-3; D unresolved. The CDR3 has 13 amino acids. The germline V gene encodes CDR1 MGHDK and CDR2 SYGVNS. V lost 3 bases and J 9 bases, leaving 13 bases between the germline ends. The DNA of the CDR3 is TGTGCCAGCAGTGATTCCCCTCTGGTAACGCAGTATTTT. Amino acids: CASSDSPLVTQYF.

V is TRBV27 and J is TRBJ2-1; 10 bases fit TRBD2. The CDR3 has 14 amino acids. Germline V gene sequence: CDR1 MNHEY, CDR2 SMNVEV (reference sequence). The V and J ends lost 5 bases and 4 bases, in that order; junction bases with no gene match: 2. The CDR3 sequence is CASSTSGEYNEQFF. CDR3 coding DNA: TGTGCCAGCAGTACTAGCGGGGAATACAATGAGCAGTTCTTC.

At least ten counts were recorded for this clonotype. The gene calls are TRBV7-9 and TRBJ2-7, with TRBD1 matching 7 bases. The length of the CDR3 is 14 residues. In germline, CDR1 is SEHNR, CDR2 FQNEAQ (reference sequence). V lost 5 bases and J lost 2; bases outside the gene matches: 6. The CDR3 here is CASSPATGPYEQYF. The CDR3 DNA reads TGTGCCAGCAGCCCGGCGACAGGGCCCTACGAGCAGTACTTC.

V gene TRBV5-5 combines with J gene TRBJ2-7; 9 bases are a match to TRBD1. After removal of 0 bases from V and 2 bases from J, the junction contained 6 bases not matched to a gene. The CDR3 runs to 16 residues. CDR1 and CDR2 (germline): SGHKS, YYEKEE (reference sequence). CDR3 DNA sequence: TGTGCCAGCAGCTTGGCCCCGGGACAGGGCACCTACGAGCAGTACTTC. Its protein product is CASSLAPGQGTYEQYF.

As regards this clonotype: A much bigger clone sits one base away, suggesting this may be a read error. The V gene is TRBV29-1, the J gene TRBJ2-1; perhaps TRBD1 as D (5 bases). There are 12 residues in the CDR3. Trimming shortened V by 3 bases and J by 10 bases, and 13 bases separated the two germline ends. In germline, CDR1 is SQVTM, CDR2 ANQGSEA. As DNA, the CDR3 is TGCAGCGTTGATAAGGGGTTAACCGAGCAGTTCTTC. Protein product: CSVDKGLTEQFF.

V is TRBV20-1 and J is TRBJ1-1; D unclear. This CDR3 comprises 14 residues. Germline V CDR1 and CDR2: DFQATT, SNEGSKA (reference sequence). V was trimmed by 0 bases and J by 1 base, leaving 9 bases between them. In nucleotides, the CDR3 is TGCAGTGCTAGAGATAACACCAAGAACACTGAAGCTTTCTTT. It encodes CSARDNTKNTEAFF.

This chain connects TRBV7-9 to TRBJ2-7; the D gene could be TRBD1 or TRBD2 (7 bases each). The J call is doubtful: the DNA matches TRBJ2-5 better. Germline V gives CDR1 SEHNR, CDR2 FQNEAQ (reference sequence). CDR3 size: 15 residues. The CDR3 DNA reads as TGTGCCAGCAGGCCAAGTCCAGGGGGGGGAGAGACCCAGTACTTC. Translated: CASRPSPGGGETQYF.

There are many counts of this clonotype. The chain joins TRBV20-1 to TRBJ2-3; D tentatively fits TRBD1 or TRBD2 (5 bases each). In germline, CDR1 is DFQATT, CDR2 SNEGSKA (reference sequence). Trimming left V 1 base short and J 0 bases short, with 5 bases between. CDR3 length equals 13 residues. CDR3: CSARGDSTDTQYF. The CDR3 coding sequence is TGCAGTGCTAGAGGGGACAGCACAGATACGCAGTATTTT.

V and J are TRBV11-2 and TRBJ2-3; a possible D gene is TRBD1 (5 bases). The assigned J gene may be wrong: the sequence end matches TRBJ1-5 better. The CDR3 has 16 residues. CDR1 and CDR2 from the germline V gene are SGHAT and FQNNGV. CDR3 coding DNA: TGTGCCAGCAGCCAACAGGTCCCAGGATGGCCAGATACGCAGCATTTT. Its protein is CASSQQVPGWPDTQHF.

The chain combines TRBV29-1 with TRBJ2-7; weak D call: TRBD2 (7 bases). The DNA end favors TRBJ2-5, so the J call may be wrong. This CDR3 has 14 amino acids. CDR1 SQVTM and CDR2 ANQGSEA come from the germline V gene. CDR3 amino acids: CSSYGGGAGETQYF. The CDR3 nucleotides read TGCAGCTCATACGGTGGGGGGGCTGGCGAGACCCAGTACTTC.

CDR3 bases: TGTGCCAGCAAAGATGAGGTAGTTCAAACCGGGGAGCTGTTTTTT. Translation gives CASKDEVVQTGELFF. The V and J genes are TRBV2 and TRBJ2-2; D is undetermined. Trimming shortened V by 7 bases and J by 5 bases, and 17 bases separated the two germline ends. In germline, CDR1 is SNHLY, CDR2 FYNNEI. The CDR3 is 15 residues long.

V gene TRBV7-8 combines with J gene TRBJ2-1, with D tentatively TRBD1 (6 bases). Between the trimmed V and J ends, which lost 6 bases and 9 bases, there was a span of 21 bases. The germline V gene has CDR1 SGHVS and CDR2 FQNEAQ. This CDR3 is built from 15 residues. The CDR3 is CASSYVLGTMGEQFF. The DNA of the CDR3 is TGTGCCAGCAGTTATGTACTCGGGACAATGGGTGAGCAGTTCTTC.

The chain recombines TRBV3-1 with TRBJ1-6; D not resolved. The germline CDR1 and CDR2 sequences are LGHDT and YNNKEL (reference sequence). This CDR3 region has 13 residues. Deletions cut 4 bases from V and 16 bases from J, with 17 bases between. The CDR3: CASSLGLPAPLHF. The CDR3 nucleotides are TGTGCCAGCAGCCTAGGACTCCCTGCCCCACTCCACTTT.

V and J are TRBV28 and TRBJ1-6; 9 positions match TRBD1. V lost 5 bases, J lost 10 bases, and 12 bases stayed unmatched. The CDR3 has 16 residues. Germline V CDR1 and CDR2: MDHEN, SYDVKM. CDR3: CASSHRARQGDSPLHF. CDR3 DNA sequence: TGTGCCAGCAGTCACCGGGCGAGACAGGGGGACTCACCCCTCCACTTT.

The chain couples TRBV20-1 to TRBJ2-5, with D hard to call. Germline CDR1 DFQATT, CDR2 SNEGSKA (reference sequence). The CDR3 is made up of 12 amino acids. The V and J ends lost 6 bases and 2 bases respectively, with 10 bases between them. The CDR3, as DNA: TGCAGTGCCCCGGACGTTCAAGAGACCCAGTACTTC. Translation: CSAPDVQETQYF.

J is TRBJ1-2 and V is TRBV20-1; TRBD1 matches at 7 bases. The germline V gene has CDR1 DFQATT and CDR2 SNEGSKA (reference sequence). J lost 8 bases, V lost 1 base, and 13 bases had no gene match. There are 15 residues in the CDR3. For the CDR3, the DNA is TGCAGTGCTAGAGTGTCCGAGGACAGGAGAAGGGGCTACACCTTC. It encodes CSARVSEDRRRGYTF.

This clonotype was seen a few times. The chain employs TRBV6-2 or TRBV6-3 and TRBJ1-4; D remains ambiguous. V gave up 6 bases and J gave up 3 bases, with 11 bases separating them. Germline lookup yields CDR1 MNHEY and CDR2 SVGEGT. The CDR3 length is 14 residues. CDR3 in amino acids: CASRSTLPNEKLFF. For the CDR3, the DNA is TGTGCCAGCAGATCAACATTGCCTAATGAAAAACTGTTTTTT.